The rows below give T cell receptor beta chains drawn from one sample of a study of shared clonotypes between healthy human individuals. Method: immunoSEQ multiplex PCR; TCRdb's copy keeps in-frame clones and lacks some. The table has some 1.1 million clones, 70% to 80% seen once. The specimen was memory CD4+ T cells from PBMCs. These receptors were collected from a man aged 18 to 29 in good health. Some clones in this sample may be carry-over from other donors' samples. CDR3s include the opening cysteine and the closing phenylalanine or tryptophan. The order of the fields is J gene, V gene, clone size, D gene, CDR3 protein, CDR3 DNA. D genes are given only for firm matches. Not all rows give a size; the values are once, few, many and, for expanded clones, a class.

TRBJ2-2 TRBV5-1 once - CASSFPMPNTGELFF TGCGCCAGCAGCTTCCCCATGCCGAACACCGGGGAGCTGTTTTTT
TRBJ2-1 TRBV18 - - CASSPGAGGAAYNEQFF TGTGCCAGCTCACCTGGGGCAGGTGGGGCGGCCTACAATGAGCAGTTCTTC
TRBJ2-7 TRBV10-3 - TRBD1 CAISEQTGIYEQYF TGTGCCATCAGTGAGCAGACAGGGATCTACGAGCAGTACTTC
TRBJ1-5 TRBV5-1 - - CASSLTHIGGDQPQHF TGCGCCAGCAGCTTGACACATATCGGTGGGGATCAGCCCCAGCATTTT
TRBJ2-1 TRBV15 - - CATSRGAEPGEQFF TGTGCCACCAGCAGAGGGGCTGAGCCAGGGGAGCAGTTCTTC
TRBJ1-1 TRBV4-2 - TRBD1 CASSQAQTGGPNTEAFF TGTGCCAGCAGCCAAGCGCAGACAGGGGGACCGAACACTGAAGCTTTCTTT
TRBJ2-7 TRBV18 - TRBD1 CASSPPGGLSYEQYF TGTGCCAGCTCACCACCAGGGGGCCTCTCCTACGAGCAGTACTTC
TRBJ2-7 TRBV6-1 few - CASSEDWELGEQYF TGTGCCAGCAGTGAAGACTGGGAGTTGGGCGAGCAGTACTTC
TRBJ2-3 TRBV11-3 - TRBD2 CASSLRFREGTTDTQYF TGTGCCAGCAGCTTACGTTTCCGGGAGGGGACCACAGATACGCAGTATTTT
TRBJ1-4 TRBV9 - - CASSVAGGSTNEKLFF TGTGCCAGCAGCGTAGCTGGAGGGTCAACTAATGAAAAACTGTTTTTT
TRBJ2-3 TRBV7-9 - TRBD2 CASSPSGRAWGTDTQYF TGTGCCAGCAGTCCCAGCGGGAGGGCCTGGGGCACAGATACGCAGTATTTT
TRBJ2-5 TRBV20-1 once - CSARDRETQYF TGCAGTGCTAGGGACAGAGAGACCCAGTACTTC
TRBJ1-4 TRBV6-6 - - CASRRGPNEKLFF TGTGCCAGCAGGAGGGGCCCCAATGAAAAACTGTTTTTT
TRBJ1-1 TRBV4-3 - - CASSQDWAGWDTEAFF TGCGCCAGCAGCCAAGATTGGGCAGGGTGGGACACTGAAGCTTTCTTT
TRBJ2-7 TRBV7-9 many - CASSTGFGEQYF TGTGCCAGCAGTACAGGGTTCGGCGAGCAGTACTTC
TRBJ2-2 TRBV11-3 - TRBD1 CASSSRTGSRELFF TGTGCCAGCAGCTCCCGGACAGGGAGCCGGGAGCTGTTTTTT
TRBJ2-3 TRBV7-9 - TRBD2 CASSLGLAGGRDTQYF TGTGCCAGCAGCTTGGGACTAGCGGGAGGGCGGGATACGCAGTATTTT
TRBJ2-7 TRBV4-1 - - CASSQGALSYEQYF TGCGCCAGCAGCCAAGGAGCCCTTAGTTACGAGCAGTACTTC
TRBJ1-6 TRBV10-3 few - CAISESTHELYYNSPLHF TGTGCCATCAGTGAGTCGACTCACGAGTTATACTATAATTCACCCCTCCACTTT
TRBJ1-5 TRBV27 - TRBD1 CASSSGTGRNQPQHF TGTGCCAGCAGTTCCGGGACAGGCCGGAATCAGCCCCAGCATTTT
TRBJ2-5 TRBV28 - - CASSPTMGQETQYF TGTGCCAGCAGTCCCACGATGGGGCAAGAGACCCAGTACTTC
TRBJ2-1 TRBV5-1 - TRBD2 CASGGRDLSYNEQFF TGCGCCAGCGGCGGGAGGGACCTCTCCTACAATGAGCAGTTCTTC
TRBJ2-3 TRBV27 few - CASSLAGTSTDTQYF TGTGCCAGCAGTTTAGCGGGCACTAGCACAGATACGCAGTATTTT
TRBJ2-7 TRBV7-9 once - CASSSRGQGLYEQYF TGTGCCAGCAGCTCCAGGGGCCAGGGACTCTACGAGCAGTACTTC
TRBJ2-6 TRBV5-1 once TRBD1 CASSLPSTGFGANVLTF TGCGCCAGCAGCCTACCCTCGACAGGGTTCGGGGCCAACGTCCTGACTTTC
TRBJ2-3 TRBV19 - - CATTLGRGKSTDTQYF TGTGCCACCACCTTGGGCCGGGGAAAGAGCACAGATACGCAGTATTTT